This T cell receptor (beta chain) was obtained from a study of OX40 agonist ivuxolimab in advanced cancers. Whole-study context: All patients had ivuxolimab intravenously every 2 weeks at 0.01 to 10 mg/kg. Patients with prior anti-PD-1, anti-PD-L1 or anti-CTLA-4 therapy were eligible; 40% had some.

Germline CDR1 GTSNPN, CDR2 SVGIG (reference sequence). The CDR3 has 11 amino acids. Trimming removed 3 bases from V and 6 bases from J, with 7 bases in between. Study findings and constraints: Both blood CD4+ and CD8+ T cells showed clonal growth by week 6 at 0.1 to 3.0 mg/kg. Clonal expansion was among the lowest in partial responders at 0.1-3.0 mg/kg, especially CD8+.

Method: immunoSEQ multiplex PCR; TCRdb's copy keeps in-frame clones and lacks some. This table has 55,000 to 70,000 clones, roughly 80% appearing once. Of note for this clone: Its antigen is as yet unknown.

V usage is TRBV30 and J usage is TRBJ2-3; D gene uncertain. This TCR was recovered from an adult with an advanced solid tumor such as melanoma, head and neck, liver or kidney cancer. The sample was CD4+ or CD8+ T cells sorted from blood, taken in a trial of the OX40 agonist ivuxolimab. CDR3 sequence reads: CAWSPSDTQYF. The CDR3 nucleotides are TGTGCCTGGAGCCCGTCGGATACGCAGTATTTT.